The 27 T cell receptor beta chains below all came from one sample that was sequenced in a study of OX40 agonist ivuxolimab in advanced cancers. Sequenced by immunoSEQ multiplex PCR; TCRdb stores in-frame clones only, minus some. The sample holds around 61,000 clones, about four fifths seen once. The material sequenced was CD4+ or CD8+ T cells sorted from blood, taken in a trial of the OX40 agonist ivuxolimab. The receptors derive from an adult with an advanced solid tumor such as melanoma, head and neck, liver or kidney cancer.

V is TRBV19 and J is TRBJ2-3; 8 positions agree with TRBD2. The germline CDR1 and CDR2 sequences are LNHDA and SQIVND (reference sequence). The V gene end was trimmed by 3 bases and the J gene end by 1 base; junction bases not matched to a gene: 6. CDR3 length: 16 residues. The CDR3 sequence: CASSITSGQRTDTQYF. CDR3 sequence (DNA): TGTGCCAGTAGTATCACTAGCGGACAACGCACAGATACGCAGTATTTT.

The chain uses TRBV27 and TRBJ1-2; 9 bases are shared with TRBD1. The CDR3 spans 14 residues. The ends lost 2 bases at V and 8 bases at J; junction bases unmatched: 6. The germline V gene encodes CDR1 MNHEY and CDR2 SMNVEV (reference sequence). The CDR3 bases are TGTGCCAGCAGTTTACGACAGGGGGGGGGAGGCTACACCTTC. Amino acids: CASSLRQGGGGYTF.

This clone came up a few times. The J gene is TRBJ1-2, the V gene TRBV19; D may be TRBD1 (5 bases). The germline V gene has CDR1 LNHDA and CDR2 SQIVND (reference sequence). V lost 1 base and J 6 bases, leaving 15 bases between the germline ends. The CDR3 spans 15 residues. For the CDR3, the DNA is TGTGCCAGTAGTATAGTAGTAGGGGAAGGGGATGGCTACACCTTC. This gives the protein CASSIVVGEGDGYTF.

J is TRBJ1-1 and V is TRBV4-3, with D perhaps TRBD1 (6 bases). Germline V gene sequence: CDR1 LGHNA, CDR2 YSLEER. Trimming pared 4 bases from V and 3 bases from J, leaving 9 bases between. This CDR3 has 13 amino acids. CDR3 region: CASSRQEDTEAFF. The DNA for the CDR3 is TGCGCCAGCAGCCGACAGGAAGACACTGAAGCTTTCTTT.

The V and J genes are TRBV6-1 and TRBJ2-7, with D uncertain. The V end was cut by 1 base, the J end by 3 bases, with 7 bases between. The CDR3 is made up of 13 amino acids. Germline CDR1 MNHNS, CDR2 SASEGT. CDR3 in amino acids: CASSEDGNYEQYF. The CDR3 nucleotides are TGTGCCAGCAGTGAAGATGGCAACTACGAGCAGTACTTC.

The chain recombines TRBV5-1 with TRBJ2-2; maybe TRBD2 (6 bases). Germline CDR1 SGHRS, CDR2 YFSETQ. This CDR3 has 16 residues. With 4 bases removed from V and 4 bases from J, the gap between germline ends came to 17 bases. In DNA form, the CDR3 reads TGCGCCAGCAGCCCACGGGACTCCGGTGGCACCGGGGAGCTGTTTTTT. This encodes CASSPRDSGGTGELFF. The full variable domain, in which reference TRBV5-1 and TRBJ2-2 provide the parts outside the CDR3, is KAGVTQTPRYLIKTRGQQVTLSCSPISGHRSVSWYQQTPGQGLQFLFEYFSETQRNKGNFPGRFSGRQFSNSRSEMNVSTLELGDSALYLCASSPRDSGGTGELFFGEGSRLTVL.

This rearrangement joins TRBV30 to TRBJ1-4; TRBD1 is a possible D gene (5 bases). Germline V CDR1 and CDR2: GTSNPN, SVGIG (reference sequence). V lost 2 bases and J 7 bases, leaving 14 bases between the germline ends. This CDR3 is 14 amino acids long. CDR3 sequence (DNA): TGTGCCTGGAGTTTAGGGTCAACAGGTGAAAAACTGTTTTTT. Amino acids: CAWSLGSTGEKLFF.

V gene TRBV30 combines with J gene TRBJ2-3; D gene ambiguous. V was trimmed by 5 bases and J by 2 bases, leaving 14 bases between them. CDR1 is GTSNPN and CDR2 is SVGIG in the germline V gene (reference sequence). CDR3 length: 14 residues. CDR3 in DNA: TGTGCCTGGGGAATGGCCGCAGTCACAGATACGCAGTATTTT. Translation: CAWGMAAVTDTQYF.

The J gene is TRBJ2-5, the V gene TRBV5-6; D may be TRBD2 (5 bases). Per germline, CDR1 SGHDT and CDR2 YYEEEE. Trimming took 2 bases from V and 2 from J, leaving 13 bases between them. There are 15 residues in the CDR3. The CDR3 spells CASSFASGGQETQYF. The CDR3 DNA reads TGTGCCAGCAGCTTTGCGTCTGGCGGGCAAGAGACCCAGTACTTC.

The chain carries TRBV7-9 and TRBJ2-7, with 7 bases aligning to TRBD1. Trimming removed 3 bases from V and 7 bases from J; junction bases left unmatched: 9. Germline-derived CDR1 and CDR2 are SEHNR and FQNEAQ (reference sequence). The CDR3 is 14 amino acids. As DNA, the CDR3 is TGTGCCAGCAGCTTGGGACAGATAGAGGGGGAGCAGTACTTC. Its translation is CASSLGQIEGEQYF.

In this sample, this clone turned up a few times. The rearrangement uses TRBV28 and TRBJ2-3; 9 bases fit TRBD2. Trimming took 5 bases from V and 3 from J; bases not matched to a gene: 18. CDR3 size: 19 residues. Germline V gives CDR1 MDHEN, CDR2 SYDVKM. CDR3 sequence (DNA): TGTGCCAGCAGTCCCTTAGCGGGAGCCCTCGGACTGCTAACAGATACGCAGTATTTT. Translating gives CASSPLAGALGLLTDTQYF.

V is TRBV6-1 and J is TRBJ2-5; 7 bases map to TRBD2. The CDR3 runs 16 residues. The V gene's germline CDR1 is MNHNS and CDR2 SASEGT. J lost 1 base, V lost 3 bases, and 8 bases had no gene match. CDR3 sequence reads: CASSDVGRVSQETQYF. In nucleotides, the CDR3 is TGTGCCAGCAGTGACGTAGGGAGGGTCTCCCAAGAGACCCAGTACTTC.

The chain joins TRBV4-1 to TRBJ1-2; 8 positions agree with TRBD1. The CDR3 runs to 16 residues. V lost 3 bases and J lost 3; bases outside the gene matches: 9. CDR1 MGHRA and CDR2 YSYEKL come from the germline V gene. The CDR3 region has the DNA TGCGCCAGCAGCCAGTTCCCAGGGGGCAATGACTATGGCTACACCTTC. Encoded protein: CASSQFPGGNDYGYTF.

This rearrangement joins TRBV19 to TRBJ1-4; D remains ambiguous. Trimming took 6 bases from V and 1 from J, leaving 12 bases between them. CDR1 is LNHDA and CDR2 is SQIVND in the germline V gene (reference sequence). The CDR3 extends over 15 amino acids. The CDR3 reads CASRAGPVTNEKLFF. Here the CDR3 DNA reads TGTGCCAGTAGAGCCGGCCCGGTAACTAATGAAAAACTGTTTTTT. The variable domain in full, completed from reference TRBV19 and TRBJ1-4, reads DGGITQSPKYLFRKEGQNVTLSCEQNLNHDAMYWYRQDPGQGLRLIYYSQIVNDFQKGDIAEGYSVSREKKESFPLTVTSAQKNPTAFYLCASRAGPVTNEKLFFGSGTQLSVL.

CDR3 DNA: TGTGCCAGCAGTCAAGTAGCTGACTCCTACGAGCAGTACTTC. Its translation: CASSQVADSYEQYF. The rearrangement joins TRBV6-5 to TRBJ2-7; no firm D call. V lost 5 bases to trimming and J lost 0 bases, with 11 bases between them. The CDR3 extends over 14 amino acids. Germline V gene lookup returns CDR1 MNHEY and CDR2 SVGAGI.

V is TRBV28 and J is TRBJ1-1; tentative D call: TRBD1 (6 bases). V lost 6 bases and J lost 4, with 15 bases in between. This CDR3 contains 14 residues. Germline V gene data show CDR1 as MDHEN and CDR2 as SYDVKM. This CDR3 is CASRPSGGATEAFF. The CDR3, as DNA: TGTGCCAGCAGGCCCAGCGGGGGCGCCACTGAAGCTTTCTTT.

V is TRBV27 and J is TRBJ1-1, with D perhaps TRBD1 (6 bases). The germline CDR1 and CDR2 sequences are MNHEY and SMNVEV (reference sequence). This CDR3 contains 16 residues. The V end lost 7 bases, the J end lost 4 bases, and 22 bases lay between the germline ends. The DNA for the CDR3 is TGTGCCAGCATCCCAAGGGGGATGGCAGTGAGCACTGAAGCTTTCTTT. Protein: CASIPRGMAVSTEAFF.

J is TRBJ1-2 and V is TRBV30; the D is unclear. The CDR3 is made up of 14 amino acids. V lost 6 bases to trimming and J lost 4 bases, with 18 bases between them. The germline CDR1 and CDR2 sequences are GTSNPN and SVGIG (reference sequence). The CDR3 DNA sequence: TGTGCCTGCGAAATCGACCCCGTCTCCTATGGCTACACCTTC. Residues: CACEIDPVSYGYTF.

This clone was seen just once. The CDR3 is CASSHRSSRIGGRNTEAFF. CDR3 bases: TGCGCCAGCAGCCACCGCAGTTCCCGAATAGGGGGGAGGAACACTGAAGCTTTCTTT. The chain joins TRBV4-1 to TRBJ1-1, with D perhaps TRBD1 (6 bases). The germline V and J ends were trimmed by 3 bases and 1 base, with 24 bases remaining between them. The CDR3 runs 19 residues. Germline loops: CDR1 MGHRA, CDR2 YSYEKL.

This chain joins TRBV27 and TRBJ2-7, with D possibly being TRBD1 (6 bases). Germline V CDR1 and CDR2: MNHEY, SMNVEV (reference sequence). The CDR3 sequence is 16 residues long. The ends were cut back, 3 bases at V and 0 bases at J, with 15 bases in the middle. The CDR3 loop reads CASSLFSSGVSYEQYF. The CDR3 coding sequence is TGTGCCAGCAGTTTGTTCAGCTCAGGGGTCTCCTACGAGCAGTACTTC.

The chain employs TRBV11-2 and TRBJ2-5; D remains unclear. The CDR3 covers 12 residues. The V end was cut by 6 bases, the J end by 7 bases, with 12 bases between. Germline values: CDR1 SGHAT, CDR2 FQNNGV. CDR3 residues: CASSYSPGTQYF. Written as DNA, the CDR3 is TGTGCCAGCAGTTACTCACCCGGGACCCAGTACTTC. The whole variable domain, remainder taken from reference TRBV11-2 and TRBJ2-5, is EAGVAQSPRYKIIEKRQSVAFWCNPISGHATLYWYQQILGQGPKLLIQFQNNGVVDDSQLPKDRFSAERLKGVDSTLKIQPAKLEDSAVYLCASSYSPGTQYFGPGTRLLVL.

This clone has a single count. The chain links TRBV30 to TRBJ2-3, with D possibly TRBD2 on 5 matching bases. This CDR3 is 12 amino acids long. Germline values: CDR1 GTSNPN, CDR2 SVGIG (reference sequence). V was shortened by 2 bases and J by 6 bases, with 9 bases between the two germline ends. CDR3 protein: CAWSSIADTQYF. The DNA for the CDR3 is TGTGCCTGGAGTTCCATAGCGGATACGCAGTATTTT.

V is TRBV2 and J is TRBJ1-6, with D possibly matching TRBD1 (5 bases). CDR1 and CDR2 from the germline V gene are SNHLY and FYNNEI. V lost 8 bases to trimming and J lost 9 bases, with 20 bases between them. This CDR3 spans 15 amino acids. The CDR3: CASGPLAGGRSPLHF. DNA of the CDR3: TGTGCCAGCGGACCGCTTGCTGGGGGTCGTTCACCCCTCCACTTT.

V and J are TRBV4-2 and TRBJ1-5; perhaps TRBD1 as D (5 bases). Germline V CDR1 and CDR2: LGHNA, YNFKEQ. The CDR3 has 15 residues. With 4 bases removed from V and 7 bases from J, the gap between germline ends came to 17 bases. CDR3 residues: CASSPQGERGQPQHF. In DNA form, the CDR3 reads TGTGCCAGCAGCCCGCAAGGGGAACGGGGGCAGCCCCAGCATTTT.

The table lists this clone with a count of one. The rearrangement links TRBV5-1 to TRBJ2-2, with D perhaps TRBD2 (5 bases). The CDR3 runs to 14 residues. The V end lost 4 bases, the J end lost 1 base, and 8 bases lay between the germline ends. Per germline, CDR1 SGHRS and CDR2 YFSETQ. In DNA form, the CDR3 reads TGCGCCAGCAGCCCCCGGGAGAACACCGGGGAGCTGTTTTTT. It specifies CASSPRENTGELFF.

The sample holds a few counts of this clone. The rearrangement uses TRBV19 and TRBJ2-7; D possibly uses TRBD1 or TRBD2 (5 bases each). V shed 6 bases and J shed 2 bases, with 14 bases lying between them. The length of the CDR3 is 14 residues. Germline V gives CDR1 LNHDA, CDR2 SQIVND (reference sequence). The CDR3 is CASRRNGDAYEQYF. The DNA for the CDR3 is TGTGCCAGTAGGAGGAACGGGGACGCCTACGAGCAGTACTTC.

Here the CDR3 reads CASSPGTALQPQHF. CDR3 nucleotides: TGTGCCAGCAGCCCCGGGACGGCCCTTCAGCCCCAGCATTTT. The rearrangement joins TRBV7-8 to TRBJ1-5, with D tentatively TRBD1 (5 bases). Germline V gene data show CDR1 as SGHVS and CDR2 as FQNEAQ. V was cut by 5 bases and J by 6 bases, with 14 bases left in between. This CDR3 has 14 residues.